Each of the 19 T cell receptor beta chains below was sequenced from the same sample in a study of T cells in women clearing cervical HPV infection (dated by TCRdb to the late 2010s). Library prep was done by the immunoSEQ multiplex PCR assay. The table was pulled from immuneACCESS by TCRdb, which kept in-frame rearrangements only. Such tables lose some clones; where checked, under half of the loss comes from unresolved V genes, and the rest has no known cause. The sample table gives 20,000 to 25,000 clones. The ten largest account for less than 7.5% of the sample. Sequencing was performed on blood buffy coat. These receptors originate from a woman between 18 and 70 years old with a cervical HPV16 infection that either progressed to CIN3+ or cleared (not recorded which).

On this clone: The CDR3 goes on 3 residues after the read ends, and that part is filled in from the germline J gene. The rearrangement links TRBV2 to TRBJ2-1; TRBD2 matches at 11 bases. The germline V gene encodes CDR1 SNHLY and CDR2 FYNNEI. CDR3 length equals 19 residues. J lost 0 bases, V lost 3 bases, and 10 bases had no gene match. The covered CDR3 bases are TGTGCCAGCAGTGAGACCGGGACTAGCGGACACGACTCCTACAATGAG. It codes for CASSETGTSGHDSYNE. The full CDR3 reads CASSETGTSGHDSYNEQFF.

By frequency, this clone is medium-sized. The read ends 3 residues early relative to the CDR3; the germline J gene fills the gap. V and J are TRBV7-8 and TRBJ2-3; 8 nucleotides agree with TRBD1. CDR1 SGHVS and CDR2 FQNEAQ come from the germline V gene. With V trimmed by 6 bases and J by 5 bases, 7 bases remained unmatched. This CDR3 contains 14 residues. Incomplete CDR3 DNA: TGTGCCAGCAGTACCGGACAGGGAGTAGATACG. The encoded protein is CASSTGQGVDT. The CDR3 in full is CASSTGQGVDTQYF.

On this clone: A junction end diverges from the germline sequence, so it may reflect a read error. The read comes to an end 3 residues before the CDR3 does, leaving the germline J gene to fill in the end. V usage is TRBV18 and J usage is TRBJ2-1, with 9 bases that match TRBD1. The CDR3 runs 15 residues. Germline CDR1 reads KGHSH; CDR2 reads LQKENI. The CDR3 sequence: CASSPLATGGNEQFF. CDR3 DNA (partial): TGTGCCAGCTCCCCACTAGCGACAGGGGGCAATGAG.

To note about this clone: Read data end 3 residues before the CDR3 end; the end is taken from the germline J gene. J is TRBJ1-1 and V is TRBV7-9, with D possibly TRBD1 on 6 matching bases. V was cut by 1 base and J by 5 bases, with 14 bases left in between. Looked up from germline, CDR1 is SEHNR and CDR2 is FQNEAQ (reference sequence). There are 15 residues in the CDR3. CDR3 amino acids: CASSLVGGRKTEAFF. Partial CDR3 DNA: TGTGCCAGCAGCTTAGTCGGGGGGCGGAAGACTGAA.

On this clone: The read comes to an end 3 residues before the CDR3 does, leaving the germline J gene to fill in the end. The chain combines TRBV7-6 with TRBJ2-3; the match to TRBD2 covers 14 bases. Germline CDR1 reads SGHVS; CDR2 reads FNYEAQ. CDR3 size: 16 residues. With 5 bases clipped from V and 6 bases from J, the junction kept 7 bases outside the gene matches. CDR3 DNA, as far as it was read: TGTGCCAGCAGCCTCGGGACTAGCGGGAGTAGGGATACG. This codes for CASSLGTSGSRDT. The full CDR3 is CASSLGTSGSRDTQYF.

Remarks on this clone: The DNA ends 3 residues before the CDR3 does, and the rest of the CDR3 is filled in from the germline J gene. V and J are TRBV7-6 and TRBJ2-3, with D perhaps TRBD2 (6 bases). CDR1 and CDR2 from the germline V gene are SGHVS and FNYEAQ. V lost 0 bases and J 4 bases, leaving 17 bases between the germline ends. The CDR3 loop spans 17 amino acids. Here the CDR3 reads CASSLAPNGGVADTQYF. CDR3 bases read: TGTGCCAGCAGCTTAGCGCCGAACGGGGGAGTAGCAGATACG.

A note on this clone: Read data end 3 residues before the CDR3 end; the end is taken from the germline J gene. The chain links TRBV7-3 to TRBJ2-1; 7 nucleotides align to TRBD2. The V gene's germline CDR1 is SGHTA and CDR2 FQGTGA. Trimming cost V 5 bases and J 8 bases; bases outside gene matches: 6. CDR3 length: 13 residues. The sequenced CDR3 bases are TGTGCCAGCAGCCACGGCCGGGGGGATGAG. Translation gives CASSHGRGDE. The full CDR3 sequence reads CASSHGRGDEQFF. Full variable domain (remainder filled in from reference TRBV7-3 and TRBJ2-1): GAGVSQTPSNKVTEKGKYVELRCDPISGHTALYWYRQSLGQGPEFLIYFQGTGAADDSGLPNDRFFAVRPEGSVSTLKIQRTERGDSAVYLCASSHGRGDEQFFGPGTRLTVL.

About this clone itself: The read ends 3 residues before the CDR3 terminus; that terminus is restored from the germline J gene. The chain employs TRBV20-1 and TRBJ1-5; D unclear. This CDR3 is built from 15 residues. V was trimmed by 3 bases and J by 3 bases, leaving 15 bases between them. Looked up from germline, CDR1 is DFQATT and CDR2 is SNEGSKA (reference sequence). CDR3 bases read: TGCAGTGCTAGTGAGGGTGCAGGTTACAATCAGCCC. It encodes CSASEGAGYNQP. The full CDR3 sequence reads CSASEGAGYNQPQHF.

The CDR3 DNA, read in part, is TGCAGTGCTAGAGCCTTGACAGGGACGTATAATTCACCC. Translated, it gives CSARALTGTYNSP. The full CDR3 reads CSARALTGTYNSPLHF. The chain combines TRBV20-1 with TRBJ1-6, with TRBD1 identical over 7 bases. The read ends 3 residues before the CDR3 terminus; that terminus is restored from the germline J gene. Germline values: CDR1 DFQATT, CDR2 SNEGSKA (reference sequence). Trimming took 1 base from V and 4 from J; bases not matched to a gene: 7. The CDR3 sequence is 16 residues long.

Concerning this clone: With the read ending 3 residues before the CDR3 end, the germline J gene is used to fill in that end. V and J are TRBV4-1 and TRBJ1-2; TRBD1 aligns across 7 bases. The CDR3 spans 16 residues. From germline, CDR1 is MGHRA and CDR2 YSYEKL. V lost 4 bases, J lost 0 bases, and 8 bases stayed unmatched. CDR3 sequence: CASSLKGDRANYGYTF. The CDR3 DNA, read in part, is TGCGCCAGCAGCCTCAAGGGGGACAGAGCTAACTATGGC.

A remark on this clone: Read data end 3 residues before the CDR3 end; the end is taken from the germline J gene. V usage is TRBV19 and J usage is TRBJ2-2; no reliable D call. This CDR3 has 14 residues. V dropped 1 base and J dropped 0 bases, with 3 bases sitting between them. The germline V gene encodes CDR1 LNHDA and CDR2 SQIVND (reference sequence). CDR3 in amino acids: CASSIGANTGELFF. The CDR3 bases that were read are TGTGCCAGTAGTATAGGCGCGAACACCGGGGAG.

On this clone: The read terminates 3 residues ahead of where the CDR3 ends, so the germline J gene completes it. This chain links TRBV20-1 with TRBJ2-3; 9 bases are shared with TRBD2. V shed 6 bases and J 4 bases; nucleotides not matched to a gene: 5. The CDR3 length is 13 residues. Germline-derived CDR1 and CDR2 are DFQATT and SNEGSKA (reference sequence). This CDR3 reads CSADSGSADTQYF. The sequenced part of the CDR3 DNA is TGCAGTGCCGATAGCGGGAGCGCAGATACG.

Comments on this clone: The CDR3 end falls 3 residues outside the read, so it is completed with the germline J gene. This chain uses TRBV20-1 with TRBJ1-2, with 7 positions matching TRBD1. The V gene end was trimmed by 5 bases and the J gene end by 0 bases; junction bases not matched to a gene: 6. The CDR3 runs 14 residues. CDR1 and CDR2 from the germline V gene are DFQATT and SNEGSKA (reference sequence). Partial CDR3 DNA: TGCAGTGCTGTCACAGGGGAGTCTAACTATGGC. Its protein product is CSAVTGESNYG. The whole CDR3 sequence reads CSAVTGESNYGYTF.

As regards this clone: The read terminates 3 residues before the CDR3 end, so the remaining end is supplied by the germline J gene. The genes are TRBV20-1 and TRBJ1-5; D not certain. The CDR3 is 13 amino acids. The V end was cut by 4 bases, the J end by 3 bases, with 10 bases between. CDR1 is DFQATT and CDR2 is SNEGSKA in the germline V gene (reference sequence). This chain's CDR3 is CSAIRGFNQPQHF. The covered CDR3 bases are TGCAGTGCTATCAGAGGGTTCAATCAGCCC.

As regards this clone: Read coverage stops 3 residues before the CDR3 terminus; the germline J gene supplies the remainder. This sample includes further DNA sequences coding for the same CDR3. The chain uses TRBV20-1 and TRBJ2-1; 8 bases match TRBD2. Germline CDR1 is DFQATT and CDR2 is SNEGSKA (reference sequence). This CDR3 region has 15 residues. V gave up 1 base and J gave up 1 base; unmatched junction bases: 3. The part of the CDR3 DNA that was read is TGCAGTGCTAGAGTGTTAGCGGGATCCTACAATGAG. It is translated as CSARVLAGSYNE. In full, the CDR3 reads CSARVLAGSYNEQFF.

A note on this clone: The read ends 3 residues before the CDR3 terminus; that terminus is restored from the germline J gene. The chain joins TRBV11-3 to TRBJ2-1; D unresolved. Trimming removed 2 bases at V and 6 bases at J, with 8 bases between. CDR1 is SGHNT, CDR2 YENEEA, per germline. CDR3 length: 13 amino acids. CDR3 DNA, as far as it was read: TGTGCCAGCAGCTTACGAAGCCCCAATGAG. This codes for CASSLRSPNE. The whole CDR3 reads CASSLRSPNEQFF. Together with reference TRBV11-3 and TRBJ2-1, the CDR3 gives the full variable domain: EAGVVQSPRYKIIEKKQPVAFWCNPISGHNTLYWYLQNLGQGPELLIRYENEEAVDDSQLPKDRFSAERLKGVDSTLKIQPAELGDSAVYLCASSLRSPNEQFFGPGTRLTVL.

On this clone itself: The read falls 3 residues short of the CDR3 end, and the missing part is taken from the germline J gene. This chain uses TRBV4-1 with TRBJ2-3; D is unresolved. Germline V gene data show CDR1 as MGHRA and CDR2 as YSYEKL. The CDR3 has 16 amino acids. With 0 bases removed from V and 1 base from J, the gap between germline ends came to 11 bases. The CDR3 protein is CASSQEETTRTDTQYF. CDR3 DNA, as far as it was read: TGCGCCAGCAGCCAAGAAGAGACAACCCGCACAGATACG.

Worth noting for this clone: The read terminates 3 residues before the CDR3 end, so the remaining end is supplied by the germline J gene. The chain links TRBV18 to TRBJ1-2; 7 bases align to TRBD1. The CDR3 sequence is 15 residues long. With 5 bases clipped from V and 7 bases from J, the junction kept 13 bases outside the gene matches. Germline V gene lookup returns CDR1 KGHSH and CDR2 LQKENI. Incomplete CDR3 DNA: TGTGCCAGCTCAAGGTCGACAGGGCAATCGGGTGGC. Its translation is CASSRSTGQSGG. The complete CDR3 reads CASSRSTGQSGGYTF. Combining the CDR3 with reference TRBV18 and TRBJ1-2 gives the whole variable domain NAGVMQNPRHLVRRRGQEARLRCSPMKGHSHVYWYRQLPEEGLKFMVYLQKENIIDESGMPKERFSAEFPKEGPSILRIQQVVRGDSAAYFCASSRSTGQSGGYTFGSGTRLTVV.

The part of the CDR3 DNA that was read is TGTGCCAGCAGTTTGCCCTACATGGACAGGGTTTTCACAGATACG. As protein: CASSLPYMDRVFTDT. The full CDR3 sequence reads CASSLPYMDRVFTDTQYF. This chain connects TRBV28 to TRBJ2-3, with TRBD1 identical over 8 bases. The CDR3 is cut off 3 residues early in the read; its end comes from the germline J gene. Looked up from germline, CDR1 is MDHEN and CDR2 is SYDVKM. V was clipped by 3 bases and J by 2 bases; unmatched bases: 13. CDR3 size: 18 residues. The full variable domain, in which reference TRBV28 and TRBJ2-3 provide the parts outside the CDR3, is DVKVTQSSRYLVKRTGEKVFLECVQDMDHENMFWYRQDPGLGLRLIYFSYDVKMKEKGDIPEGYSVSREKKERFSLILESASTNQTSMYLCASSLPYMDRVFTDTQYFGPGTRLTVL.